Below, one T cell receptor (beta chain) is given with its context. Which antigen it targets is not known. Base qualities were left out, and no much larger clone turns up one base away. Library generation was performed with the immunoSEQ multiplex PCR assay. Drawn from immuneACCESS, this table holds only the in-frame rearrangements with V and J called that TCRdb kept. Clones are partly lost; checked studies trace under half to an unresolved V gene and leave the rest unexplained. The sample includes around 80,000 clones, with more than 70% observed a single time. The ten top clones hold roughly 5% of the sample. The record originates from a study of control samples from healthy donors and cancer patients (dated by TCRdb to 2018 to 2020). This sequence originates from a woman aged 50 to 60 in good health. The sequenced sample consisted of blood.

The nucleotides are TGTGCCACCAAGGCTCTTTCTAGCTATGAGCAGTTCTTC. This sequence encodes CATKALSSYEQFF. The chain was built from TRBV24-1 and TRBJ2-1; tentative D gene TRBD2, with 5 bases matching. V gives up 8 bases and J gives up 8 bases, and the segment between their germline ends measures 15 bases. The CDR3 contains 13 residues, cysteine and phenylalanine counted. The DNA shown is the 39-base CDR3, in frame from base 1. CDR1 and CDR2 are read off the germline V gene as KGHDR and SFDVKD.